One and the same sample provided the 16 T cell receptor beta chains below, sequenced in a study of blood T cell repertoires in COVID-19. The repertoire was sequenced with immunoSEQ multiplex PCR; TCRdb's copy has only in-frame clones and lacks some. The top ten hold 16% of the sample, which has fewer than 120,000 clones, about three quarters seen once. Sequencing was done on a sample of peripheral blood. The receptors here all came from a woman older than 75 with active or convalescent COVID-19.

V is TRBV2 and J is TRBJ2-1, with a weak D call TRBD2 (6 bases). Trimming cost V 4 bases and J 7 bases, with 17 bases left between them. Germline assignment: CDR1 SNHLY and CDR2 FYNNEI. The CDR3 consists of 15 residues. The CDR3 sequence: CASSAFLAGLNEQFF. In DNA, the CDR3 is TGTGCCAGCAGTGCTTTTTTGGCGGGACTGAATGAGCAGTTCTTC.

The chain employs TRBV5-4 and TRBJ2-7; D call uncertain. Germline V gene sequence: CDR1 SGHNT, CDR2 YYREEE (reference sequence). This CDR3 is 15 amino acids long. With 3 bases removed from V and 2 bases from J, the gap between germline ends came to 15 bases. In nucleotides, the CDR3 is TGTGCCAGCAGCTCCCCCTTGACACATCCCTACGAGCAGTACTTC. Residues: CASSSPLTHPYEQYF.

V gene TRBV5-1 combines with J gene TRBJ2-2; possibly TRBD1 for D (5 bases). Germline CDR1 and CDR2: SGHRS and YFSETQ. The CDR3 has 14 residues. V gave up 9 bases and J gave up 1 base, with 13 bases separating them. CDR3 coding DNA: TGCGCCACCAGACCAACAGGGAACACCGGGGAGCTGTTTTTT. Translated, it gives CATRPTGNTGELFF. Full variable domain (missing parts from reference TRBV5-1 and TRBJ2-2): KAGVTQTPRYLIKTRGQQVTLSCSPISGHRSVSWYQQTPGQGLQFLFEYFSETQRNKGNFPGRFSGRQFSNSRSEMNVSTLELGDSALYLCATRPTGNTGELFFGEGSRLTVL.

The chain employs TRBV19 and TRBJ1-2; D possibly corresponds to TRBD1 (6 bases). The germline gives CDR1 LNHDA, CDR2 SQIVND (reference sequence). Trimming removed 1 base at V and 3 bases at J, with 12 bases between. CDR3 length equals 15 residues. DNA of the CDR3: TGTGCCAGTAGTATAGTACCAGGGGAATACTATGGCTACACCTTC. Translated, it gives CASSIVPGEYYGYTF.

This clone was counted ten times or more. This chain joins TRBV7-9 and TRBJ2-7; D is perhaps TRBD2 (6 bases). The germline V and J ends were trimmed by 4 bases and 2 bases, with 12 bases remaining between them. The CDR3 sequence is 14 residues long. Germline V gene data show CDR1 as SEHNR and CDR2 as FQNEAQ (reference sequence). CDR3 sequence (DNA): TGTGCCAGCAGCTCCCTCCGGGGGACCTACGAGCAGTACTTC. This encodes CASSSLRGTYEQYF. Complete variable domain (other parts from reference TRBV7-9 and TRBJ2-7): DTGVSQNPRHKITKRGQNVTFRCDPISEHNRLYWYRQTLGQGPEFLTYFQNEAQLEKSRLLSDRFSAERPKGSFSTLEIQRTEQGDSAMYLCASSSLRGTYEQYFGPGTRLTVT.

This clone appeared a single time. This sequence joins TRBV27 and TRBJ1-2, with TRBD1 identical over 9 bases. V lost 5 bases to trimming and J lost 4 bases; unmatched junction nucleotides: 11. Germline-derived CDR1 and CDR2 are MNHEY and SMNVEV (reference sequence). The CDR3 extends over 16 amino acids. CDR3 sequence: CASSRSTGGGSYGYTF. The CDR3 bases are TGTGCCAGCAGTCGTTCCACAGGGGGCGGCAGCTATGGCTACACCTTC.

V and J are TRBV15 and TRBJ2-5; D gene unclear. Trimming shortened V by 0 bases and J by 0 bases, and 8 bases separated the two germline ends. CDR3 length: 15 residues. In germline, CDR1 is LNHNV, CDR2 YYDKDF (reference sequence). The CDR3: CATSRDGQYQETQYF. DNA of the CDR3: TGTGCCACCAGCAGAGATGGCCAGTACCAAGAGACCCAGTACTTC.

The chain links TRBV28 to TRBJ2-7; weak D call: TRBD1 (5 bases). Germline-derived CDR1 and CDR2 are MDHEN and SYDVKM. This CDR3 is built from 14 residues. Deletions cut 2 bases from V and 0 bases from J, with 8 bases between. CDR3 region: CASSLGAYSYEQYF. The CDR3 DNA reads TGTGCCAGCAGTTTAGGGGCGTACTCCTACGAGCAGTACTTC.

This chain connects TRBV13 to TRBJ2-1; D is uncertain. This CDR3 has 15 residues. V was pared by 2 bases and J by 4 bases, with 12 bases between. Germline CDR1 and CDR2: PRHDT and FYEKMQ (reference sequence). CDR3 nucleotide sequence: TGTGCCAGCAGCTTATCTAGTCTAGATTACAATGAGCAGTTCTTC. Protein: CASSLSSLDYNEQFF.

Note on this clone: A read error may account for a junction end that differs from germline. V is TRBV7-8 and J is TRBJ2-3; 8 bases match TRBD2. Germline-derived CDR1 and CDR2 are SGHVS and FQNEAQ. This CDR3 spans 16 amino acids. CDR3 in DNA: TGTGCCAGCAGCTTATCCCCCAGCGGGAGCACGGATACGCAGTATTTT. Amino acid sequence: CASSLSPSGSTDTQYF.

The chain joins TRBV14 to TRBJ2-1; 7 bases align to TRBD2. V trimming: 1 base; J trimming: 3 bases; junction bases outside the gene matches: 9. From germline, CDR1 is SGHDN and CDR2 FVKESK. The CDR3 runs 17 residues. CDR3 bases: TGTGCCAGCAGCCAAGTTGTGGGAGGGGATTACTACAATGAGCAGTTCTTC. This gives the protein CASSQVVGGDYYNEQFF.

The V and J genes are TRBV7-8 and TRBJ1-6; TRBD1 agrees at 8 bases. CDR3 length: 15 residues. Germline V gene lookup returns CDR1 SGHVS and CDR2 FQNEAQ. The junction had 12 bases not matched to a gene; V was cut back by 10 bases and J by 7 bases. CDR3 sequence reads: CATSWQGAWNSPLHF. The CDR3 DNA is TGTGCCACCTCATGGCAGGGGGCTTGGAATTCACCCCTCCACTTT.

The chain carries TRBV9 and TRBJ1-3, with a weak D call TRBD1 (5 bases). Germline V gene data show CDR1 as SGDLS and CDR2 as YYNGEE. There are 16 residues in the CDR3. Trimming stripped 4 bases from V and 5 bases from J, with 19 bases between. CDR3 in DNA: TGTGCCAGCAGCCCTTTAGACAGCTTCGGCCGAAACACCATATATTTT. This sequence encodes CASSPLDSFGRNTIYF.

The chain combines TRBV5-4 with TRBJ2-5; 8 bases match TRBD2. The CDR3 is made up of 14 amino acids. V lost 8 bases and J lost 5; bases outside the gene matches: 11. The germline gives CDR1 SGHNT, CDR2 YYREEE (reference sequence). CDR3 nucleotides: TGTGCCAGTAAACCTGGACTAGCCGCGGAGACCCAGTACTTC. It encodes CASKPGLAAETQYF.

CDR3 nucleotide sequence: TGTGCCAGCAGCTTGGTCCGGACAGGGAACGAGCAGTACTTC. Protein sequence: CASSLVRTGNEQYF. The chain uses TRBV5-6 and TRBJ2-7; 8 nucleotides align to TRBD1. The CDR3 totals 14 residues. V shed 0 bases and J 5 bases; nucleotides not matched to a gene: 4. Germline CDR1 is SGHDT and CDR2 is YYEEEE.

V is TRBV18 and J is TRBJ2-1; 13 nucleotides agree with TRBD2. CDR1 and CDR2 from the germline V gene are KGHSH and LQKENI. V was clipped by 6 bases and J by 9 bases; unmatched bases: 8. The CDR3 totals 15 residues. The CDR3 loop is CASSPGLAGDGEQFF. CDR3 sequence (DNA): TGTGCCAGCTCTCCAGGACTAGCGGGAGACGGTGAGCAGTTCTTC.